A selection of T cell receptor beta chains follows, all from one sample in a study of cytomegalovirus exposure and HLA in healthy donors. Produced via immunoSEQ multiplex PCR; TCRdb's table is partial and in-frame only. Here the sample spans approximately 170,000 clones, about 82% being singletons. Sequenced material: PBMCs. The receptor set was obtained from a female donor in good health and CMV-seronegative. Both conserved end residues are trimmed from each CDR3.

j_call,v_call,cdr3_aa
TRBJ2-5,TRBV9,ASSVERGRGETQY
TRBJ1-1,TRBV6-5,ASSSAGERAF
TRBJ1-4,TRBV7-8,ASSPFGTSFEKLF
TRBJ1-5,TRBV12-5,ASGLIADNQPQH
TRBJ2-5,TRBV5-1,ASSLAEGLWETQY
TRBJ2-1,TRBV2,ASSVQGANEQF
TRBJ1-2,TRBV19,ASSDIGQAHYGYT
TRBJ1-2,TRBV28,ASSFPDRTYGYT
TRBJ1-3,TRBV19,ASLGGSGNTIY
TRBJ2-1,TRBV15,ATSREGLGGGNEQF
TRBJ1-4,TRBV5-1,ASSLGTSSATNEKLF
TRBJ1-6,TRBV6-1,ASSEARVRSGSPLH
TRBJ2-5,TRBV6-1,ASTGLAGGPETQY
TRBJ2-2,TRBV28,ASSLFRTSGTTGELF
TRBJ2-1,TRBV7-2,ASSIWAPSGEQF
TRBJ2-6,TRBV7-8,ASSLFNEGQGGSGANGLT
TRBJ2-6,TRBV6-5,ASSYDSSGANVLT
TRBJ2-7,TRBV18,ASSTGTGVYEQY
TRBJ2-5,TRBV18,ASSPMRGPKETQY
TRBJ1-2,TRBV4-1,ASSQVQGNYGYT
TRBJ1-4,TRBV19,ASSTRTVASEKLF
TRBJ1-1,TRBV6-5,ASSPGYTEAF
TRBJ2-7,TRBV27,ASSSTGQSYEQY
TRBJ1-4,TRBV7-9,ASSAAEGGEKLF
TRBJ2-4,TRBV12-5,ASGLDNLAKNIQY
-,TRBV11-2,ASSLDSLVREQY
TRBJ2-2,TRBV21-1,ASRHKPAGLLLTGELF
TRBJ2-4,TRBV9,ASSSGTRGKNSQY
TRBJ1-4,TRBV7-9,ASSFSGQGLF
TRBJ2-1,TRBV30,AWGIGSSYNEQF
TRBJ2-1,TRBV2,ASGRDRGTREQF
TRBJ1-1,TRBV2,ASRSTGTEAF
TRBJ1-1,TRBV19,ASSIPGLTEAF
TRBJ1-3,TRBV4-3,ASSQDSREGTIY
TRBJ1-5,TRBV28,ASRQRTGGMGQPQH
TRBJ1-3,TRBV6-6,ASSDRVTIY
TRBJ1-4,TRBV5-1,ASSLGGQGEKLF
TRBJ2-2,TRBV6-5,ASSYRRGGSGELF
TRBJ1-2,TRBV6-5,ASSRDRGSYGYT
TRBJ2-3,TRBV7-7,ASSLVGAQGDTQY
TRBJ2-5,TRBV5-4,ASSFGLAGEETQY
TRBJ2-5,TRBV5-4,ASSLATQGAATQY
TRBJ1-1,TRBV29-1,SVSQEGTEAF
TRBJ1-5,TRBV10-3,AISVEVRQPQH
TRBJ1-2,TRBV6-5,ASSYQGSYGYT
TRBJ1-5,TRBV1,TSSQEGGPTTNQPQH
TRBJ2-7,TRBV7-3,ASSTGTSGGEQY
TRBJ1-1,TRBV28,ASRLSGQGATEAL
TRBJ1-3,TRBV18,ASSPTTGDGNTIY